These 11 T cell receptor beta chains were sequenced from one sample in a study of pediatric ulcerative colitis. The rectum was sampled with one to two pinch biopsies at colonoscopy. Method: immunoSEQ multiplex PCR; TCRdb's copy keeps in-frame clones and lacks some. Of tens of thousands of clones listed, around 73% are singletons. The source material was gut tissue. The receptors shown here come from a boy aged 5 to 17 with moderate ulcerative colitis.

The rearrangement joins TRBV12-5 to TRBJ2-7; no definite D call. In germline, CDR1 is LGHNT, CDR2 FRNRAP. This CDR3 comprises 13 residues. The germline V and J ends were trimmed by 0 bases and 6 bases, with 9 bases remaining between them. CDR3 region: CASGLVPDSEQYF. In DNA, the CDR3 is TGTGCTAGTGGTTTGGTCCCTGACTCCGAGCAGTACTTC.

V usage is TRBV5-1 and J usage is TRBJ1-3; 9 bases line up with TRBD1. The CDR3 sequence is 17 residues long. Germline lookup yields CDR1 SGHRS and CDR2 YFSETQ. The junction had 7 bases not matched to a gene; V was cut back by 2 bases and J by 1 base. CDR3 residues: CASSLTGGTGSGNTIYF. The DNA of the CDR3 is TGCGCCAGCAGCTTAACAGGGGGCACTGGATCTGGAAACACCATATATTTT.

This chain joins TRBV28 and TRBJ1-2, with D unclear. Deletions cut 2 bases from V and 7 bases from J, with 14 bases between. Germline V lookup: CDR1 MDHEN, CDR2 SYDVKM. The CDR3 runs to 14 residues. The CDR3 DNA follows: TGTGCCAGCAGTTTACCTACTAGATCCTCTGGCTACACCTTC. It is translated as CASSLPTRSSGYTF.

The chain couples TRBV10-3 to TRBJ2-5, with TRBD2 identical over 8 bases. CDR3 size: 15 residues. Per germline, CDR1 ENHRY and CDR2 SYGVKD. Germline trimming cut 10 bases from V and 5 bases from J; bases unmatched to any gene: 15. The CDR3 DNA is TGTGCCACACTAAAGCTAACTAGCGGCGGGGAGACCCAGTACTTC. As protein: CATLKLTSGGETQYF.

This chain connects TRBV6-6 to TRBJ1-4, with no clear D. This CDR3 region has 14 residues. The germline V gene encodes CDR1 MNHNY and CDR2 SVGAGI (reference sequence). V was cut by 6 bases and J by 0 bases, with 8 bases left in between. This chain's CDR3 is CASRFDTTNEKLFF. The CDR3 DNA is TGTGCCAGCAGATTCGATACAACTAATGAAAAACTGTTTTTT.

The chain is built from TRBV5-1 and TRBJ2-7; tentative D call: TRBD2 (6 bases). Germline CDR1 is SGHRS and CDR2 is YFSETQ. The V and J ends lost 2 bases and 4 bases respectively, with 16 bases between them. The CDR3 loop spans 15 amino acids. The DNA for the CDR3 is TGCGCCAGCAGCTTAGCCGGGAGTTCCTCGTACGAGCAGTACTTC. It yields the protein CASSLAGSSSYEQYF.

The genes are TRBV7-6 and TRBJ2-1, with D tentatively TRBD1 or TRBD2 (5 bases each). CDR3 length: 14 residues. Looked up from germline, CDR1 is SGHVS and CDR2 is FNYEAQ. V shed 5 bases and J shed 5 bases, with 13 bases lying between them. The chain's CDR3 is CASSGQTSNNEQFF. Written as DNA, the CDR3 is TGTGCCAGCAGCGGACAAACTAGTAACAATGAGCAGTTCTTC.

This chain joins TRBV6-1 and TRBJ1-5; D uncertain. The V and J ends lost 6 bases and 6 bases respectively, with 15 bases between them. The CDR3 consists of 14 residues. CDR1 and CDR2 from the germline V gene are MNHNS and SASEGT. Written as DNA, the CDR3 is TGTGCCAGCAGAGTACAGAATGGAGGTCAGCCCCAGCATTTT. Translated: CASRVQNGGQPQHF.

The chain links TRBV6-5 to TRBJ2-1; either TRBD1 or TRBD2 may fit D (7 bases each). The ends were cut back, 0 bases at V and 7 bases at J, with 13 bases in the middle. Germline V CDR1 and CDR2: MNHEY, SVGAGI. This CDR3 comprises 15 residues. In DNA, the CDR3 is TGTGCCAGCAGTTACTCGGGAGGGGGCGAGAATGAGCAGTTCTTC. This sequence encodes CASSYSGGGENEQFF.

V gene TRBV15 combines with J gene TRBJ1-2; D may be TRBD1 (5 bases). V lost 9 bases and J lost 6, with 23 bases in between. The CDR3 has 15 residues. CDR1 LNHNV and CDR2 YYDKDF come from the germline V gene (reference sequence). CDR3 sequence: CATSRSIDSTDGYTF. The CDR3, as DNA: TGTGCCACTTCGCGATCCATAGACAGCACGGATGGCTACACCTTC.

The chain employs TRBV7-9 and TRBJ1-1; D might be TRBD1 (5 bases). Deletions cut 5 bases from V and 0 bases from J, with 13 bases between. This CDR3 region has 15 residues. The V gene's germline CDR1 is SEHNR and CDR2 FQNEAQ (reference sequence). The CDR3, as DNA: TGTGCCAGCAGCCCACGTGCAGGGATGAACACTGAAGCTTTCTTT. Its translation is CASSPRAGMNTEAFF.